The 10 T cell receptor beta chains below come from one sample, sequenced in a study of T cell changes during pregnancy in multiple sclerosis. TCRdb's table, derived via immunoSEQ multiplex PCR, lists solely in-frame clones and lacks some. The sample has 70,000 to 90,000 clones, roughly nine tenths seen once; the top ten hold approximately 3.3%. The sequences come from PBMCs, collected in the first trimester of pregnancy. All receptors derive from a female donor in good health, serving as a control in a pregnancy study. Some clones in this sample may be carry-over from other donors' samples.

The V and J genes are TRBV7-8 and TRBJ2-1; 11 bases agree with TRBD2. V shed 5 bases, J shed 8 bases, and the junction held 5 bases outside the gene matches. The CDR3 is 14 residues long. Germline V gives CDR1 SGHVS, CDR2 FQNEAQ. CDR3 in amino acids: CASSVSGGAYEQFF. The CDR3 coding sequence is TGTGCCAGCAGCGTTAGCGGGGGGGCCTATGAGCAGTTCTTC.

The chain couples TRBV6-4 to TRBJ1-2; D gene unclear. The length of the CDR3 is 15 residues. V lost 2 bases and J lost 0, with 10 bases in between. Germline V gives CDR1 MRHNA, CDR2 SNTAGT. CDR3 region: CASSDSALPNYGYTF. Here the CDR3 DNA reads TGTGCCAGCAGTGACAGCGCTCTCCCTAACTATGGCTACACCTTC.

V is TRBV18 and J is TRBJ2-2, with a weak D call TRBD2 (5 bases). CDR1 is KGHSH and CDR2 is LQKENI in the germline V gene. Trimming removed 1 base from V and 3 bases from J, with 9 bases in between. The CDR3 loop spans 15 amino acids. CDR3 loop: CASSPQTRHTGELFF. For the CDR3, the DNA is TGTGCCAGCTCACCACAAACTAGGCACACCGGGGAGCTGTTTTTT.

This rearrangement joins TRBV5-1 to TRBJ1-2; 9 bases fit TRBD1. This CDR3 has 13 amino acids. Germline V lookup: CDR1 SGHRS, CDR2 YFSETQ. The trim removed 5 bases at V and 6 bases at J, leaving 5 bases unmatched. The CDR3 nucleotides are TGCGCCAGCAGAACGGACAGGGGAGATGGCTACACCTTC. It is translated as CASRTDRGDGYTF.

This chain links TRBV11-2 with TRBJ2-7; 8 bases match TRBD1. After removal of 5 bases from V and 7 bases from J, the junction contained 10 bases not matched to a gene. CDR1 SGHAT and CDR2 FQNNGV come from the germline V gene. The CDR3 length is 14 residues. CDR3 region: CASSPRGRGREQYF. Written as DNA, the CDR3 is TGTGCCAGCAGCCCTAGGGGCAGGGGGCGAGAGCAGTACTTC. Based on the CDR3 plus reference TRBV11-2 and TRBJ2-7, the full variable domain is EAGVAQSPRYKIIEKRQSVAFWCNPISGHATLYWYQQILGQGPKLLIQFQNNGVVDDSQLPKDRFSAERLKGVDSTLKIQPAKLEDSAVYLCASSPRGRGREQYFGPGTRLTVT.

This clone was detected a few times. The CDR3 DNA reads as TGTGCCAGCGACAGATTAGCTTCACCCCTCCACTTT. It is translated as CASDRLASPLHF. The chain links TRBV6-1 to TRBJ1-6; D might be TRBD1 (5 bases). Per the germline V gene, CDR1 is MNHNS and CDR2 is SASEGT. The germline V and J ends were trimmed by 8 bases and 9 bases, with 11 bases remaining between them. This CDR3 spans 12 amino acids.

This rearrangement joins TRBV27 to TRBJ2-2, with D tentatively TRBD2 (6 bases). The V end lost 7 bases, the J end lost 5 bases, and 11 bases lay between the germline ends. The CDR3 contains 13 residues. Germline V gene sequence: CDR1 MNHEY, CDR2 SMNVEV (reference sequence). For the CDR3, the DNA is TGTGCCAGCACCCATGGGGGGACCGGGGAGCTGTTTTTT. Protein: CASTHGGTGELFF.

The rearrangement uses TRBV6-6 and TRBJ2-7; tentative D call: TRBD1 (6 bases). V was shortened by 5 bases and J by 1 base, with 18 bases between the two germline ends. The CDR3 covers 16 residues. Germline V gives CDR1 MNHNY, CDR2 SVGAGI (reference sequence). This chain's CDR3 is CASSIAMDSKSYEQYF. In DNA form, the CDR3 reads TGTGCCAGCAGTATCGCGATGGACAGCAAATCCTACGAGCAGTACTTC.

The rearrangement links TRBV10-2 to TRBJ1-5; perhaps TRBD1 as D (5 bases). Trimming shortened V by 2 bases and J by 7 bases, and 12 bases separated the two germline ends. Looked up from germline, CDR1 is WSHSY and CDR2 is SAAADI. CDR3 length: 14 residues. The CDR3 loop is CASSEGRAGQPQHF. Here the CDR3 DNA reads TGCGCCAGCAGTGAGGGGAGGGCAGGGCAGCCCCAGCATTTT.

The V gene is TRBV19, the J gene TRBJ2-1; TRBD2 matches at 8 bases. This CDR3 is 18 amino acids long. V lost 5 bases, J lost 7 bases, and 19 bases stayed unmatched. Germline CDR1 LNHDA, CDR2 SQIVND (reference sequence). DNA for the CDR3: TGTGCCAGTAGTTCGCGGACTAGCCAAATCTTTCTAAGGAATGAGCAGTTCTTC. Translating it yields CASSSRTSQIFLRNEQFF.